This record looks at one TCR beta chain sequence and its context. The specificity of this receptor is unknown. No much larger clone exists at a distance of one base, and base qualities are not known. The trial excluded patients who had a history of autoimmune disease or were on systemic immunosuppression. In every dose cohort, peripheral blood was drawn for TCR sequencing at baseline, cycle 4 day 1, and cycle 7 day 1. Samples were obtained from an open-label, multicenter, first-in-human phase I dose-escalation trial of ivuxolimab. Adults with locally advanced or metastatic melanoma, renal cell, hepatocellular, or head and neck squamous cell carcinoma were enrolled in the trial. Before TCR sequencing, CD4+ T cells and CD8+ T cells from peripheral blood were sorted into separate populations. Genomic DNA was extracted from sorted cells for sequencing of the TCRbeta CDR3 region. TCRbeta CDR3 regions were sequenced using the immunoSEQ Assay. Drawn from immuneACCESS, this table holds only the in-frame rearrangements with V and J called that TCRdb kept. Clones are partly lost; checked studies trace under half to an unresolved V gene and leave the rest unexplained. Present in this sample are roughly 41,000 clones, around 90% of which were seen just once. Clones ranked in the top ten supply approximately 50% of the sample.

The CDR3 measures 16 amino acids from cysteine to phenylalanine. Kept here is only the CDR3 DNA, which spans 48 bases and is read in frame from base 1. From a lookup of the germline V gene (reference sequence), CDR1 and CDR2 are LNHDA and SQIVND. After removal of 2 bases from V and 2 bases from J, the junction retains 8 bases not matched to a gene. The source of the sample is a study of OX40 agonist ivuxolimab in advanced cancers. General notes on the study: Ivuxolimab, which targeted the costimulatory receptor OX40 (CD134), was an agonistic, fully human IgG2 monoclonal antibody. Among the 52 dose-escalation patients, 19 had hepatocellular carcinoma, 15 melanoma, 9 renal cell carcinoma and 9 head and neck cancer. Partial responses were achieved by three dose-escalation patients, of whom one had hepatocellular carcinoma and two had cutaneous melanoma. The paper describes the monotherapy dose-escalation part (N ≈ 52 patients) of the phase I trial of ivuxolimab. Intravenous ivuxolimab was administered to patients every 2 weeks at six dose levels: 0.01, 0.1, 0.3, 1.5, 3 and 10 mg/kg. Peripheral TCRbeta sequencing aimed to test whether ivuxolimab altered TCR sequence diversity and caused clonal T-cell expansion. In the dose-escalation cohort, 82.7% of patients were male, and the mean age was around 60 years, with a range of roughly 23 to 85. Patients were allowed to have had prior anti-PD-1, anti-PD-L1 or anti-CTLA-4 therapy, and around 41% of the dose-escalation patients had previously received checkpoint inhibitors.

The paper's findings and limits, for the study overall: Low levels of normalized T-cell clonal expansion were also shown by some nonresponding patients. At doses of 0.1 to 3.0 mg/kg, clonal expansion of both CD4+ and CD8+ T cells in blood was seen between baseline and week 6. Antigen specificity was not determined for the clonally expanded peripheral T cells. In partial responders in the 0.1-3.0 mg/kg groups, normalized peripheral clonal expansion was found to be among the lowest, especially among CD8+ T cells. On average, CD8+ T cells showed more expanded clones than CD4+ T cells after ivuxolimab.

The V gene is TRBV19 and the J gene is TRBJ2-7; TRBD1 lines up with 8 middle nucleotides. The source material was CD4+ or CD8+ T cells sorted from blood, sampled in a trial of the OX40 agonist ivuxolimab. The clonotype was recovered from an adult with an advanced solid tumor such as melanoma, head and neck, liver or kidney cancer. DNA sequence: TGTGCCAGTAGTATATTCTGGCAGGGGGCGACCTACGAGCAGTACTTC. It translates as CASSIFWQGATYEQYF.